The T cell receptor (beta chain) described here comes from a study of technical replicates of blood from a handful of donors. The method was immunoSEQ multiplex PCR; TCRdb's version includes in-frame clones alone and lacks a portion of them. This table holds tens of thousands of clones, approximately 93% found once. CDR1 is SGHDN and CDR2 is FVKESK in the germline V gene. V was clipped by 4 bases and J by 2 bases, with 14 bases between them. This CDR3 spans 16 amino acids. The rearrangement uses TRBV14 and TRBJ2-2; D remains ambiguous. Input material: T cells isolated from PBMCs. This clonotype was sampled from a human donor in good health. CDR3 residues: CASSPTRRRNTGELFF. CDR3 coding DNA: TGTGCCAGCAGCCCAACACGAAGGAGAAACACCGGGGAGCTGTTTTTT. Using reference TRBV14 and TRBJ2-2 for the parts outside the CDR3, the full variable domain is EAGVTQFPSHSVIEKGQTVTLRCDPISGHDNLYWYRRVMGKEIKFLLHFVKESKQDESGMPNNRFLAERTGGTYSTLKVQPAELEDSGVYFCASSPTRRRNTGELFFGEGSRLTVL.